A single sample gave rise to the 14 T cell receptor beta chains below, sequenced in a study of cytotoxic CD8 clonotypes in ibrutinib-treated CLL. Sequenced by immunoSEQ multiplex PCR; TCRdb stores in-frame clones only, minus some. The sample lists roughly 51,000 clones; roughly 57% were seen once. Sequencing was performed on PBMCs, taken after 12 months of ibrutinib treatment. The receptors shown here come from a human donor with chronic lymphocytic leukemia.

The chain carries TRBV11-3 and TRBJ2-3, with TRBD2 identical over 7 bases. The CDR3 totals 15 residues. Germline V CDR1 and CDR2: SGHNT, YENEEA. J was trimmed by 4 bases and V by 2 bases; bases with no gene match: 6. The CDR3 DNA reads TGTGCCAGCAGCTTATCCGGGAGCGGGGCAGATACGCAGTATTTT. As protein: CASSLSGSGADTQYF.

This clone showed up just a few times. An end of the junction differs from the germline gene, which may be a read error. The rearrangement joins TRBV2 to TRBJ2-7; unclear D gene. The length of the CDR3 is 12 residues. The germline V gene encodes CDR1 SNHLY and CDR2 FYNNEI. The CDR3 region is CASSEKAYEQYF. The CDR3 DNA is TGTGCCAGCAGTGAAAAGGCCTATGAGCAGTACTTC.

The rearrangement joins TRBV18 to TRBJ1-5, with TRBD1 matching 8 bases. The CDR3 is 15 residues long. V trimming: 4 bases; J trimming: 0 bases; junction bases outside the gene matches: 2. Germline V gene sequence: CDR1 KGHSH, CDR2 LQKENI. This chain's CDR3 is CASSLGQGSNQPQHF. The CDR3 nucleotides read TGTGCCAGCTCACTAGGACAGGGTAGCAATCAGCCCCAGCATTTT. Based on the CDR3 plus reference TRBV18 and TRBJ1-5, the full variable domain is NAGVMQNPRHLVRRRGQEARLRCSPMKGHSHVYWYRQLPEEGLKFMVYLQKENIIDESGMPKERFSAEFPKEGPSILRIQQVVRGDSAAYFCASSLGQGSNQPQHFGDGTRLSIL.

The chain employs TRBV28 and TRBJ1-5; the D is unclear. This CDR3 region has 14 residues. V lost 6 bases and J 3 bases, leaving 12 bases between the germline ends. Germline V lookup: CDR1 MDHEN, CDR2 SYDVKM. CDR3 protein: CASSNGPLNQPQHF. In DNA, the CDR3 is TGTGCCAGCAGCAACGGACCCCTCAATCAGCCCCAGCATTTT.

This clone has just a few counts. The chain joins TRBV27 to TRBJ2-1, with 8 bases fitting TRBD2. Germline CDR1 is MNHEY and CDR2 is SMNVEV (reference sequence). V trimming: 7 bases; J trimming: 6 bases; junction bases outside the gene matches: 11. The CDR3 loop spans 15 amino acids. In nucleotides, the CDR3 is TGTGCCAGCAACCCACTAGCGGAGGCATCCAATGAGCAGTTCTTC. Translation gives CASNPLAEASNEQFF.

The V gene is TRBV4-2, the J gene TRBJ2-5; 7 bases match TRBD2. Germline loops: CDR1 LGHNA, CDR2 YNFKEQ. V gave up 5 bases and J gave up 3 bases; unmatched junction bases: 6. This CDR3 is 14 amino acids long. As DNA, the CDR3 is TGTGCCAGCAGCTCCGCGGCGGGAGAAGAGACCCAGTACTTC. Translation gives CASSSAAGEETQYF.

This clone occurred many times. The chain couples TRBV19 to TRBJ1-2; D perhaps matches TRBD1 (5 bases). The CDR3 covers 15 residues. The V gene lost 5 bases and the J gene lost 6 bases, with 19 bases spanning the gap. In germline, CDR1 is LNHDA, CDR2 SQIVND (reference sequence). The CDR3 sequence: CASSARGREQDGYTF. The CDR3 region has the DNA TGTGCCAGTAGTGCCCGAGGGAGGGAACAGGATGGCTACACCTTC.

This clone showed up just a few times. The genes are TRBV5-1 and TRBJ1-1, with D possibly being TRBD1 (5 bases). The CDR3 is 14 residues long. The V end was cut by 1 base, the J end by 1 base, with 8 bases between. Germline CDR1 reads SGHRS; CDR2 reads YFSETQ. The CDR3 sequence: CASSLLGTNTEAFF. As DNA, the CDR3 is TGCGCCAGCAGCTTGCTGGGGACGAACACTGAAGCTTTCTTT.

This clone was observed a handful of times. The genes are TRBV11-2 and TRBJ2-5; 14 bases line up with TRBD2. There are 16 residues in the CDR3. Germline V gene sequence: CDR1 SGHAT, CDR2 FQNNGV. The J segment lost 5 bases and the V segment lost 4 bases, leaving 6 bases of the junction unmatched. CDR3 nucleotides: TGTGCCAGCAGCTGGGGACTAGCGGGAGTCCGGGAGACCCAGTACTTC. This translates into CASSWGLAGVRETQYF.

The chain carries TRBV28 and TRBJ2-6; no reliable D call. V lost 6 bases and J 4 bases, leaving 4 bases between the germline ends. CDR1 MDHEN and CDR2 SYDVKM come from the germline V gene. The CDR3 is made up of 12 amino acids. The CDR3 sequence: CASRAGANVLTF. Here the CDR3 DNA reads TGTGCCAGCAGAGCGGGGGCCAACGTCCTGACTTTC.

The V call is TRBV2, the J call TRBJ1-6; TRBD1 aligns across 7 bases. This CDR3 comprises 15 residues. Per germline, CDR1 SNHLY and CDR2 FYNNEI. Losses at the gene ends were 6 bases for V and 9 bases for J; bases not matched to a gene: 11. This CDR3 reads CASSPDRPRSSPLHF. CDR3 coding DNA: TGTGCCAGCAGCCCGGACAGGCCCAGAAGTTCACCCCTCCACTTT.

This clone was counted a few times. This chain uses TRBV28 with TRBJ1-2, with D possibly TRBD1 on 6 matching bases. V shed 6 bases and J shed 4 bases, with 12 bases lying between them. The germline V gene encodes CDR1 MDHEN and CDR2 SYDVKM. CDR3 length: 13 amino acids. The CDR3 coding sequence is TGTGCCAGCAGCCCAGGGGCCGGCTATGGCTACACCTTC. Translated, it gives CASSPGAGYGYTF.

The CDR3 sequence: CATSRDHRLLIPGELFF. CDR3 DNA: TGTGCCACCAGCAGAGATCATCGTTTGCTGATCCCCGGGGAGCTGTTTTTT. The chain uses TRBV15 and TRBJ2-2, with D hard to call. V gave up 0 bases and J gave up 6 bases, with 17 bases separating them. Germline V lookup: CDR1 LNHNV, CDR2 YYDKDF (reference sequence). CDR3 length: 17 amino acids.

The chain uses TRBV5-1 and TRBJ1-1, with a possible D match to TRBD1 (6 bases). The CDR3 length is 14 residues. Germline assignment: CDR1 SGHRS and CDR2 YFSETQ. V lost 1 base to trimming and J lost 5 bases, with 12 bases between them. In DNA form, the CDR3 reads TGCGCCAGCAGCTTGTCCGGACAGTTTACTGAAGCTTTCTTT. Translated, it gives CASSLSGQFTEAFF.